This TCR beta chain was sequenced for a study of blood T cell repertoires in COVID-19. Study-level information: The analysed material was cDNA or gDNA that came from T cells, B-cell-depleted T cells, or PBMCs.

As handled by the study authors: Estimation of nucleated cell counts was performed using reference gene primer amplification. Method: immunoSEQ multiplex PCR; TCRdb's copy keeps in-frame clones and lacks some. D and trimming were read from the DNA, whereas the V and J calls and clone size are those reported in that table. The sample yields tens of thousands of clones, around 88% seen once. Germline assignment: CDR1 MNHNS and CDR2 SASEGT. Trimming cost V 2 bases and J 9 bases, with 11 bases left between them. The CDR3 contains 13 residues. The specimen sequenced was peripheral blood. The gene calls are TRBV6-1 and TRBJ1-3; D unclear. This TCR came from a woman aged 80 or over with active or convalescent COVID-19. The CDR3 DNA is TGTGCCAGCAGTGAAAAAGGATCGGGCACCATATATTTT. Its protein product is CASSEKGSGTIYF.